This entry is about one T cell receptor beta chain. No cognate antigen has been identified for it. Read data end 3 residues before the CDR3 end; the end is taken from the germline J gene. For sequencing input, CVID and control samples contributed equivalent amounts of genomic DNA. For every sample, a 60 bp segment covering the rearranged TCRbeta CDR3 region was amplified and then sequenced. The immunoSEQ assay, a bias-corrected multiplex PCR with high-throughput sequencing, was employed for TCRbeta amplification. The published analysis was carried out like this. Each unique nucleotide sequence was treated as a clone and annotated with V, D and J genes, copy number and frequency. Sequences were labeled productive if in frame, and non-productive if out of frame or containing stop codons. Clonality was calculated from Shannon's entropy as previously described. The predicted amino acid sequences of productive clones were used to derive the mean CDR3 Kyte-Doolittle hydropathy. Scaled V gene usage was hierarchically clustered using Manhattan distance and complete linkage with the R hclust function. Sharing of clones by CDR3 amino acid sequence was evaluated through resampling of 12 repertoires per group over 100 rounds. The repertoires were screened for more than 55 published EBV-specific TCRbeta sequences and fewer than 300 published CMV-specific TCRbeta sequences. Analysis left out a couple of CVID samples that produced under 10,000 sequences, so around 40 CVID repertoires remained. Held by TCRdb, this immuneACCESS table contains in-frame sequences only and omits some clones. Under half of the omission traces to an unresolved V gene where checked; the cause of the rest is unknown. Clonal size and the V and J genes are those of that table, whereas D and trimming came from the DNA. Listed for this sample are about 34,000 clones, none observed only a single time. The ten largest clones add up to roughly 28% of the sample.

Germline trimming amounts to 6 bases on V and 7 bases on J, with 7 as the count of junction bases outside the gene matches. CDR1 and CDR2 (MNHEY, SVGEGT) derive from the germline V gene. The CDR3 starts with the cysteine, ends with the phenylalanine, and has 14 residues. Part of the CDR3 DNA is given, 33 bases translated from base 1. This specimen comes from a study of T cell clonality in common variable immunodeficiency (dated by TCRdb to about 2015). General findings and caveats noted by the study authors: Even though DNA input was equal, the average per sample came to some 82,000 unique sequences for controls compared with some 29,000 for CVID samples. Correlations of repertoire features with clinical complications were constrained by heterogeneity among patients within the CVID cohort. Fewer TCRbeta clones were shared among CVID subjects than among healthy controls (p < 0.0001). Fewer deletions and N-nucleotide insertions were reportedly observed in CVID TCRbeta sequences, and highly modified clones with 13 or more V deletions were reportedly absent from CVID TCRbeta sequences. Compared with healthy controls, CVID subjects showed increased TCRbeta clonality (t-test p = 0.018), a feature most characteristic of about a third of subjects. It was noted by the authors that sequencing of the repertoires of T cell subpopulations would be needed to clarify the cause of the increased clonality in CVID.

CVID was diagnosed by standard criteria: serum IgG, IgA and/or IgM reduced below normal range, plus specific antibody deficiency. There were 44 subjects in the CVID group (approximately 15 female and 29 male), ranging in age from roughly 8 to 65 years, with a mean age of 40. Most CVID patients and most healthy controls were of Caucasian heritage. At the time of study participation, every CVID subject had been on replacement immunoglobulin therapy for at least one year. At the time of blood collection, no CVID subject was ill or was being treated with immunomodulatory or immunosuppressive medication. Heparinized peripheral whole blood samples of about 4.5 to 8.5 ml were obtained from each donor. Genomic DNA from adults with common variable immune deficiency (CVID) and from healthy adult controls was used for sequencing of TCRbeta CDR3 repertoires. Diluted blood was density-centrifuged over Hypaque 1077 or Ficoll-Paque to isolate peripheral blood mononuclear cells. Genomic DNA was obtained from unsorted mononuclear cells using either Qiagen column purification or a centrifugation-based method.

Recombination linked TRBV6-2 or TRBV6-3 to TRBJ2-2; 8 of the junction bases match TRBD1. This TCR came from a human donor with common variable immunodeficiency. Sequenced material: peripheral blood mononuclear cells. The CDR3 reads as follows: CASSRQGFGGELFF. The covered CDR3 bases are TGTGCCAGCAGCCGACAGGGGTTTGGCGGGGAG.